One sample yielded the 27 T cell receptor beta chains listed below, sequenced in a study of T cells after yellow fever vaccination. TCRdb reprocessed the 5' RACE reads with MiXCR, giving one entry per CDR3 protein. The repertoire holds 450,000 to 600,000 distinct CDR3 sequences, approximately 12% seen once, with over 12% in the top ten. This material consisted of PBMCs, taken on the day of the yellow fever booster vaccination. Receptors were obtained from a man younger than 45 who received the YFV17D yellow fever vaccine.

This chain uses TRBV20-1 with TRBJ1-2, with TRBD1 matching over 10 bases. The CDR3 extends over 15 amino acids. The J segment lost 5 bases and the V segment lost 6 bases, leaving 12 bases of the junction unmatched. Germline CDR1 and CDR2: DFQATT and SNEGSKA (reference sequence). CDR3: CSAQPGQGVEYGYTF. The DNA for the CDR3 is TGCAGTGCCCAACCTGGACAGGGGGTAGAGTATGGCTACACCTTC.

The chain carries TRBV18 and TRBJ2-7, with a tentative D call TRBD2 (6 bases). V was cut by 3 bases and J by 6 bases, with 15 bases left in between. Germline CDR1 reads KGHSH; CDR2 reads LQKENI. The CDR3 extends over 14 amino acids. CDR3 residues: CASSPPGLRGEQYF. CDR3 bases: TGTGCCAGCTCACCCCCGGGACTTCGTGGCGAGCAGTACTTC.

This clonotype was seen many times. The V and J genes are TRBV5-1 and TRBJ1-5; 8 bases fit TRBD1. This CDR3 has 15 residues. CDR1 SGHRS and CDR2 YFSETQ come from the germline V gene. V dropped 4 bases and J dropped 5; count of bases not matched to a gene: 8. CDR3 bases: TGCGCCAGCAGCCCGGCAGGGGGCTGGGATCAGCCCCAGCATTTT. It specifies CASSPAGGWDQPQHF.

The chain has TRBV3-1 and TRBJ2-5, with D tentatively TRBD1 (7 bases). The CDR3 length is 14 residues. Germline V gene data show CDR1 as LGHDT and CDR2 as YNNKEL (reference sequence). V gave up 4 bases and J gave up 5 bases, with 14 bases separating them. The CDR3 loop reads CASSPAGGRETQYF. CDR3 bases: TGTGCCAGCAGCCCTGCAGGGGGGAGGGAGACCCAGTACTTC.

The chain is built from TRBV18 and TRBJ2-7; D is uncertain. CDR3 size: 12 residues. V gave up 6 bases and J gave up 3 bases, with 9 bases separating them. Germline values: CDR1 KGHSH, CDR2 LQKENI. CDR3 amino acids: CASSMFDYEQYF. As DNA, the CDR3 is TGTGCCAGCTCGATGTTTGACTACGAGCAGTACTTC.

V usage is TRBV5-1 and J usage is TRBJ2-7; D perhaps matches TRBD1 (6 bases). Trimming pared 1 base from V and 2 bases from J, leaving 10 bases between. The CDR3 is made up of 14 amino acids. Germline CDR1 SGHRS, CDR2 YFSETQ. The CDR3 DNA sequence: TGCGCCAGCAGCTTGTTGGGGGCCACCTACGAGCAGTACTTC. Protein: CASSLLGATYEQYF.

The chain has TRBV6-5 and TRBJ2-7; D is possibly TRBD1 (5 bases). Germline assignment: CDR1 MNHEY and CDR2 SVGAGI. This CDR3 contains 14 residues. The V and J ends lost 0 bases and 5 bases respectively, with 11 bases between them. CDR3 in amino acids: CASSYSARVNEQYF. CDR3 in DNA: TGTGCCAGCAGTTACTCTGCCAGGGTGAACGAGCAGTACTTC.

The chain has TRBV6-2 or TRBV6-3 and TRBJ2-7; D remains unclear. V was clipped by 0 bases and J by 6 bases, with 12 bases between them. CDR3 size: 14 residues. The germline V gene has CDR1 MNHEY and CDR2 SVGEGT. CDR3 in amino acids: CASSYSGTVSEQYF. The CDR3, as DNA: TGTGCCAGCAGTTACTCGGGAACAGTAAGCGAGCAGTACTTC.

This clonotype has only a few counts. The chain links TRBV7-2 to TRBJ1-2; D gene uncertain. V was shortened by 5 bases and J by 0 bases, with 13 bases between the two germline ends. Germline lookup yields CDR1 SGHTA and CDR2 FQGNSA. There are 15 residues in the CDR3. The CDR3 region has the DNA TGTGCCAGCAGCACCGCCAGTGGAGCTAACTATGGCTACACCTTC. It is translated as CASSTASGANYGYTF.

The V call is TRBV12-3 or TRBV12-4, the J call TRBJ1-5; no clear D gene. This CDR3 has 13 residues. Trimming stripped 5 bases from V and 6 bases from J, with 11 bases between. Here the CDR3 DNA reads TGTGCCAGCAGTCCAATAGTAGCTCAGCCCCAGCATTTT. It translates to CASSPIVAQPQHF.

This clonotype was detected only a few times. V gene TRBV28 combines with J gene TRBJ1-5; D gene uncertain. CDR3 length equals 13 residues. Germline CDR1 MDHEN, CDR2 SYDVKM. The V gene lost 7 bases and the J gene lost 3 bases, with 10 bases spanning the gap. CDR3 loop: CASKQSVNQPQHF. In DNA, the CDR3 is TGTGCCAGCAAACAGAGCGTCAATCAGCCCCAGCATTTT.

The CDR3 sequence: CSVEGLAETQYF. For the CDR3, the DNA is TGCAGCGTTGAAGGGCTAGCGGAGACCCAGTACTTC. The J gene is TRBJ2-5, the V gene TRBV29-1, with D possibly TRBD2 on 6 matching bases. Germline assignment: CDR1 SQVTM and CDR2 ANQGSEA. Between the trimmed V and J ends, which lost 1 base and 5 bases, there was a span of 8 bases. The CDR3 extends over 12 amino acids.

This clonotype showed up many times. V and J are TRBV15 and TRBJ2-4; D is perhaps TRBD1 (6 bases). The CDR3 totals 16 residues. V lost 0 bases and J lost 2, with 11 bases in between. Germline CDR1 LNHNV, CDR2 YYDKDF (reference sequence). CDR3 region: CATSRDLGATKNIQYF. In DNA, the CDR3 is TGTGCCACCAGCAGAGATCTGGGGGCAACCAAAAACATTCAGTACTTC.

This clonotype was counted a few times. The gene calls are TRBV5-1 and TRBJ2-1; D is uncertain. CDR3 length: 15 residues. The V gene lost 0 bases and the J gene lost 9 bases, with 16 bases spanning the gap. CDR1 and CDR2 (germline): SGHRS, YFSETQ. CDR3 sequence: CASSLESAVQREQFF. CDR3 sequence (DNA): TGCGCCAGCAGCTTGGAATCGGCTGTCCAGCGTGAGCAGTTCTTC.

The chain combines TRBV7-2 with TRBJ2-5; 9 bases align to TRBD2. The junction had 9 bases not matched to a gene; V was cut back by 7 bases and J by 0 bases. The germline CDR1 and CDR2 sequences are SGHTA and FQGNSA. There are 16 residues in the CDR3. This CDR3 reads CASTPWASGNQETQYF. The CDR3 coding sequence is TGTGCCAGCACCCCGTGGGCTAGCGGGAACCAAGAGACCCAGTACTTC.

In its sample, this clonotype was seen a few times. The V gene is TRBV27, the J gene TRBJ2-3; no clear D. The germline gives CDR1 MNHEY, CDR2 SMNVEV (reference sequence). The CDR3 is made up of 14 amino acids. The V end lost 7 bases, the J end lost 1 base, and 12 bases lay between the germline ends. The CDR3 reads CASKTRSRTDTQYF. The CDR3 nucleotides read TGTGCCAGCAAAACCCGCTCTCGCACAGATACGCAGTATTTT.

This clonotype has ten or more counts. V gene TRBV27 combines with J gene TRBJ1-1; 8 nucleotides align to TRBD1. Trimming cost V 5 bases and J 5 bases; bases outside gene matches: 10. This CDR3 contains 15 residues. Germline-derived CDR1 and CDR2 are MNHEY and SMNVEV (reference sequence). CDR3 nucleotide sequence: TGTGCCAGCAGTCCTTCCCGGACAGGGAGGACTGAAGCTTTCTTT. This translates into CASSPSRTGRTEAFF.

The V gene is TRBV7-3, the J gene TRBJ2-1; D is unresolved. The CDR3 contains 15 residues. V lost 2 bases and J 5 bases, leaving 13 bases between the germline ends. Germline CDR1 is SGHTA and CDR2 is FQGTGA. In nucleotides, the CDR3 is TGTGCCAGCAGCTTACACGCGGTCAAAGACAATGAGCAGTTCTTC. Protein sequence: CASSLHAVKDNEQFF.

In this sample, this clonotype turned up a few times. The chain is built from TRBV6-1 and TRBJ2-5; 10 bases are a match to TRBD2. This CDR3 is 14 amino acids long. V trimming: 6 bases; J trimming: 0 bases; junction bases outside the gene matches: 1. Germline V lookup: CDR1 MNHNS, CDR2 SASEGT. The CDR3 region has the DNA TGTGCCAGCAGAGGACTAGCGGACCAAGAGACCCAGTACTTC. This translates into CASRGLADQETQYF.

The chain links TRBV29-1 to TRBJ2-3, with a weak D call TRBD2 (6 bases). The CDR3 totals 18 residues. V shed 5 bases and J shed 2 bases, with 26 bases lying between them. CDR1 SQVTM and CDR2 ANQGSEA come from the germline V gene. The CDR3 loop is CSVMAPSESGPHTDTQYF. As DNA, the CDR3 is TGCAGCGTTATGGCCCCCTCGGAAAGCGGGCCTCACACAGATACGCAGTATTTT.

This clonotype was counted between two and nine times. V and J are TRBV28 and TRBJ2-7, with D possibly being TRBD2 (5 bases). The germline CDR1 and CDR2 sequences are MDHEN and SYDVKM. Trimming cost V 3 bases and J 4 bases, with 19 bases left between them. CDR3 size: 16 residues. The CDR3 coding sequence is TGTGCCAGCAGTTTCACACTAGTAAGTCTCTCGTACGAGCAGTACTTC. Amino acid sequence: CASSFTLVSLSYEQYF. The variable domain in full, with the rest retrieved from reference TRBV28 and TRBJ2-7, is DVKVTQSSRYLVKRTGEKVFLECVQDMDHENMFWYRQDPGLGLRLIYFSYDVKMKEKGDIPEGYSVSREKKERFSLILESASTNQTSMYLCASSFTLVSLSYEQYFGPGTRLTVT.

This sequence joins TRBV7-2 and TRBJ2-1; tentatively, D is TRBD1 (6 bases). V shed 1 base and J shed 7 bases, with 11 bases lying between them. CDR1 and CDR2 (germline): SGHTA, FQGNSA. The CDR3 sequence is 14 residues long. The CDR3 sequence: CASSLVYRDNEQFF. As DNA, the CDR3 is TGTGCCAGCAGCTTAGTGTACAGGGATAATGAGCAGTTCTTC.

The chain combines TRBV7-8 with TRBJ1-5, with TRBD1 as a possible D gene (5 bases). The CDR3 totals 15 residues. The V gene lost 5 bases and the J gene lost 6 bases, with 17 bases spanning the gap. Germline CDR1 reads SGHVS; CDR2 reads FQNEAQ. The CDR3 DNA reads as TGTGCCAGCAGCCCCACCGGGGCGTCCGGTCAGCCCCAGCATTTT. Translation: CASSPTGASGQPQHF. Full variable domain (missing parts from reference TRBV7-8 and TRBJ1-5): GAGVSQSPRYKVAKRGQDVALRCDPISGHVSLFWYQQALGQGPEFLTYFQNEAQLDKSGLPSDRFFAERPEGSVSTLKIQRTQQEDSAVYLCASSPTGASGQPQHFGDGTRLSIL.

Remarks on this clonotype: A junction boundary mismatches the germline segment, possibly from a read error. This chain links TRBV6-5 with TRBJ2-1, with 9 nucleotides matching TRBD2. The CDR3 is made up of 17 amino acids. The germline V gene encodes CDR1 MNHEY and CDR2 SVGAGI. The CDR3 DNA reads TGTGCCAGCAGTTACTTAGCGGGGGTGAGGTCCTACAATGAGCAGTGCTTC. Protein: CASSYLAGVRSYNEQCF.

Here the CDR3 DNA reads TGTGCCAGCAGCATACAGGGGGCTGAAAAACTGTTTTTT. Translation gives CASSIQGAEKLFF. The rearrangement uses TRBV7-9 and TRBJ1-4; 9 bases are shared with TRBD1. CDR3 length: 13 amino acids. Germline loops: CDR1 SEHNR, CDR2 FQNEAQ (reference sequence). V gave up 5 bases and J gave up 7 bases; unmatched junction bases: 2.

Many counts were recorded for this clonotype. CDR3 amino acids: CATSDPRGEFTDTQYF. The CDR3 DNA sequence: TGTGCCACCAGTGACCCACGTGGGGAGTTCACAGATACGCAGTATTTT. V usage is TRBV24-1 and J usage is TRBJ2-3; TRBD2 is a possible D gene (5 bases). Trimming stripped 4 bases from V and 2 bases from J, with 15 bases between. CDR1 KGHDR and CDR2 SFDVKD come from the germline V gene. The CDR3 length is 16 residues.

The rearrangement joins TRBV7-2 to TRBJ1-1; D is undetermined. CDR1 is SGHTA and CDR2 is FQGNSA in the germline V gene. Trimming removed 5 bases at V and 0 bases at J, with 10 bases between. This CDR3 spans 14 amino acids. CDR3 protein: CASSARVMNTEAFF. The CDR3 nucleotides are TGTGCCAGCAGCGCAAGAGTGATGAACACTGAAGCTTTCTTT.